This passage covers 9 T cell receptor beta chains from one sample sequenced in a study of CD4+ T cells in melanoma (dated by TCRdb to about 2022). Libraries were built with the immunoSEQ multiplex PCR assay. TCRdb obtained this table from immuneACCESS and retained in-frame rearrangements with V and J assigned. These tables miss some clones; where compared with another copy, unresolved V genes account for less than half of the shortfall, and the remainder is unexplained. The sample table contains around 13,000 clones; only one count was recorded for about 70% of them. The leading ten clones occupy roughly a tenth of the sample. Source material: cells from a culture (not recorded whether cultured in vitro). The receptors derive from a human donor with melanoma.

V gene TRBV7-9 combines with J gene TRBJ2-3; D gene uncertain. Germline V lookup: CDR1 SEHNR, CDR2 FQNEAQ (reference sequence). Trimming shortened V by 1 base and J by 8 bases, and 10 bases separated the two germline ends. The CDR3 loop spans 13 amino acids. CDR3 sequence (DNA): TGTGCCAGCAGCTTAGTCGGTGTCGGTACGCAGTATTTT. Protein sequence: CASSLVGVGTQYF.

DNA for the CDR3: TGTGCCAGCGCAGGGAGCTCTGGAAACACCATATATTTT. Protein product: CASAGSSGNTIYF. V and J are TRBV7-9 and TRBJ1-3; maybe TRBD1 (5 bases). The CDR3 sequence is 13 residues long. Trimming shortened V by 8 bases and J by 0 bases, and 8 bases separated the two germline ends. Germline loops: CDR1 SEHNR, CDR2 FQNEAQ (reference sequence). Full variable domain (outside the CDR3, taken from reference TRBV7-9 and TRBJ1-3): DTGVSQNPRHKITKRGQNVTFRCDPISEHNRLYWYRQTLGQGPEFLTYFQNEAQLEKSRLLSDRFSAERPKGSFSTLEIQRTEQGDSAMYLCASAGSSGNTIYFGEGSWLTVV.

V gene TRBV10-3 combines with J gene TRBJ2-5, with D possibly being TRBD2 (6 bases). The CDR3 runs to 16 residues. Germline loops: CDR1 ENHRY, CDR2 SYGVKD. The V end lost 5 bases, the J end lost 0 bases, and 16 bases lay between the germline ends. The CDR3: CAISSGVSGYQETQYF. DNA of the CDR3: TGTGCCATCAGTTCCGGTGTAAGCGGGTACCAAGAGACCCAGTACTTC.

This chain connects TRBV5-1 to TRBJ2-2, with TRBD1 matching 8 bases. The trim removed 5 bases at V and 13 bases at J, leaving 13 bases unmatched. This CDR3 is 14 amino acids long. CDR1 is SGHRS and CDR2 is YFSETQ in the germline V gene. CDR3 sequence reads: CASSRTRDRSALFF. Here the CDR3 DNA reads TGCGCCAGCAGTAGAACACGGGACAGGTCTGCGCTGTTTTTT.

This clone turned up a few times. The chain couples TRBV19 to TRBJ1-1; D unclear. Germline V gene sequence: CDR1 LNHDA, CDR2 SQIVND (reference sequence). The ends were cut back, 5 bases at V and 5 bases at J, with 12 bases in the middle. This CDR3 spans 13 amino acids. The CDR3 DNA is TGTGCCAGTAGTTGGCTTAGGGATACTGAAGCTTTCTTT. Amino acids: CASSWLRDTEAFF.

V is TRBV7-9 and J is TRBJ2-1; the D gene is possibly TRBD2 (5 bases). This CDR3 has 12 residues. Germline CDR1 SEHNR, CDR2 FQNEAQ (reference sequence). V lost 3 bases and J lost 10, with 10 bases in between. The CDR3 loop reads CASSLASREQFF. In nucleotides, the CDR3 is TGTGCCAGCAGCTTGGCTAGCCGCGAGCAGTTCTTC.

This chain links TRBV7-8 with TRBJ2-3; either TRBD1 or TRBD2 may supply D (5 bases each). The V and J ends lost 5 bases and 2 bases respectively, with 23 bases between them. The V gene's germline CDR1 is SGHVS and CDR2 FQNEAQ. CDR3 length: 18 residues. The CDR3 here is CASSARRDPPWDTDTQYF. The CDR3 DNA sequence: TGTGCCAGCAGCGCGCGCCGGGACCCACCGTGGGACACAGATACGCAGTATTTT. The whole variable domain, remainder taken from reference TRBV7-8 and TRBJ2-3, is GAGVSQSPRYKVAKRGQDVALRCDPISGHVSLFWYQQALGQGPEFLTYFQNEAQLDKSGLPSDRFFAERPEGSVSTLKIQRTQQEDSAVYLCASSARRDPPWDTDTQYFGPGTRLTVL.

In regard to this clone: Other DNA sequences in the sample encode the same CDR3. For the CDR3, the DNA is TGTGCCAGCAGCTTAGCACTCACCTCTGGAAACACCATATATTTT. Protein: CASSLALTSGNTIYF. The chain uses TRBV7-9 and TRBJ1-3, with D unresolved. The germline V gene encodes CDR1 SEHNR and CDR2 FQNEAQ (reference sequence). CDR3 length equals 15 residues. V was trimmed by 0 bases and J by 0 bases, leaving 6 bases between them.

The table lists this clone with a count of one. V gene TRBV6-6 combines with J gene TRBJ2-1; D is possibly TRBD2 (6 bases). This CDR3 comprises 12 residues. The germline V gene has CDR1 MNHNY and CDR2 SVGAGI (reference sequence). V lost 6 bases and J 5 bases, leaving 8 bases between the germline ends. CDR3 protein: CASSPGDNEQFF. The CDR3 nucleotides read TGTGCCAGCAGCCCGGGGGACAATGAGCAGTTCTTC.